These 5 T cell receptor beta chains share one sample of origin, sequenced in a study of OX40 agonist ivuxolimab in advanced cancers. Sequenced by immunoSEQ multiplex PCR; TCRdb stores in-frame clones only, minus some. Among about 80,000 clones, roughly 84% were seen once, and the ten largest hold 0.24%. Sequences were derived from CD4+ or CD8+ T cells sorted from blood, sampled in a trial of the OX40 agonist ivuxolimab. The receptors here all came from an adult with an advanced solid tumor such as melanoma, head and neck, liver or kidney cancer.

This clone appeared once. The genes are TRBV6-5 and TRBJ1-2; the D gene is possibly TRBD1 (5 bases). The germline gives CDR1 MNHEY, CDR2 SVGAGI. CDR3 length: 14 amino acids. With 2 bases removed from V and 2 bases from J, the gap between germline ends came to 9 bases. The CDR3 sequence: CASSYADTNYGYTF. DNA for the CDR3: TGTGCCAGCAGTTACGCGGACACAAACTATGGCTACACCTTC.

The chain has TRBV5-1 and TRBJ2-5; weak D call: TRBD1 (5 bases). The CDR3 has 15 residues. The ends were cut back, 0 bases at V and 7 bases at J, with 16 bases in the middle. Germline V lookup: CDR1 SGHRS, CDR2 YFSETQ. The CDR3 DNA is TGCGCCAGCAGCTTGGAGGCAGGGCTTCAGTGGACCCAGTACTTC. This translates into CASSLEAGLQWTQYF.

CDR3 sequence: CAIRDRDNEQFF. The CDR3 region has the DNA TGTGCCATCAGGGACAGGGATAATGAGCAGTTCTTC. The rearrangement uses TRBV10-3 and TRBJ2-1, with 8 nucleotides matching TRBD1. V shed 6 bases, J shed 7 bases, and the junction held 2 bases outside the gene matches. The CDR3 length is 12 residues. Germline V gene data show CDR1 as ENHRY and CDR2 as SYGVKD.

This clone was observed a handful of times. The CDR3 loop reads CASSLGSSGNTIYF. The CDR3 DNA reads as TGTGCCAGCAGCTTAGGGAGCTCTGGAAACACCATATATTTT. V usage is TRBV7-6 and J usage is TRBJ1-3; D remains unclear. With 1 base removed from V and 0 bases from J, the gap between germline ends came to 4 bases. CDR1 and CDR2 from the germline V gene are SGHVS and FNYEAQ. The CDR3 runs to 14 residues.

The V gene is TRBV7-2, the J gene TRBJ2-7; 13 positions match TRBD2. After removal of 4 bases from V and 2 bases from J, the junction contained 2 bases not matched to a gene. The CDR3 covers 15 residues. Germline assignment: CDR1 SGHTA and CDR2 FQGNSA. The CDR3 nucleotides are TGTGCCAGCAGCTGGGGGACTAGCGGGACCTACGAGCAGTACTTC. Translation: CASSWGTSGTYEQYF.